The 14 T cell receptor beta chains below all came from one sample that was sequenced in a study of cytomegalovirus exposure and HLA in healthy donors. The PCR employed 60 Vbeta primers together with 13 Jbeta primers. Profiled with immunoSEQ multiplex PCR; TCRdb holds only in-frame clones, not every one. The data show some 200,000 clones, around 79% seen once. What was sequenced was PBMCs. The receptor set was obtained from a male donor in good health and CMV-seropositive.

The CDR3 here is CASSQDAASGTTDTQYF. The DNA of the CDR3 is TGTGCCAGCAGCCAAGATGCGGCTAGCGGGACCACAGATACGCAGTATTTT. The rearrangement joins TRBV4-2 to TRBJ2-3, with TRBD2 identical over 9 bases. Per the germline V gene, CDR1 is LGHNA and CDR2 is YNFKEQ. This CDR3 comprises 17 residues. V lost 0 bases and J lost 2; bases outside the gene matches: 6.

The gene calls are TRBV4-3 and TRBJ2-7; tentative D call: TRBD1 (6 bases). The CDR3 is 14 residues long. Germline loops: CDR1 LGHNA, CDR2 YSLEER. V lost 6 bases and J lost 2, with 14 bases in between. The CDR3 DNA reads TGCGCCAGCAGTCGGACAGCTAAAACCTACGAGCAGTACTTC. Its translation is CASSRTAKTYEQYF.

V is TRBV7-2 and J is TRBJ2-7; 9 bases line up with TRBD2. J was trimmed by 6 bases and V by 3 bases; bases with no gene match: 6. The germline gives CDR1 SGHTA, CDR2 FQGNSA. The CDR3 is made up of 14 amino acids. Here the CDR3 reads CASSLGTSPGEQYF. CDR3 DNA: TGTGCCAGCAGCTTGGGGACTAGCCCCGGCGAGCAGTACTTC. Full variable domain (remainder filled in from reference TRBV7-2 and TRBJ2-7): GAGVSQSPSNKVTEKGKDVELRCDPISGHTALYWYRQSLGQGLEFLIYFQGNSAPDKSGLPSDRFSAERTGGSVSTLTIQRTQQEDSAVYLCASSLGTSPGEQYFGPGTRLTVT.

V gene TRBV27 combines with J gene TRBJ2-7; TRBD1 might be the D (5 bases). The CDR3 is 14 amino acids. The germline CDR1 and CDR2 sequences are MNHEY and SMNVEV (reference sequence). The ends were cut back, 2 bases at V and 1 base at J, with 9 bases in the middle. CDR3 residues: CASSLGQGSYEQYF. The CDR3 DNA is TGTGCCAGCAGTTTAGGGCAGGGTTCCTACGAGCAGTACTTC.

CDR3 DNA sequence: TGCGCCAGCAGCTTGGATCACGAGGGCTTTTACAATGAGCAGTTCTTC. Translation gives CASSLDHEGFYNEQFF. The chain uses TRBV5-1 and TRBJ2-1; D may be TRBD2 (5 bases). Trimming removed 0 bases at V and 4 bases at J, with 14 bases between. Germline V lookup: CDR1 SGHRS, CDR2 YFSETQ. This CDR3 comprises 16 residues.

This clone was counted between two and nine times. CDR3 region: CASSPLAGADTQYF. The CDR3 DNA reads as TGCGCCAGCAGCCCACTAGCGGGGGCGGATACGCAGTATTTT. The rearrangement joins TRBV5-1 to TRBJ2-3, with 11 bases that match TRBD2. The CDR3 is made up of 14 amino acids. Germline loops: CDR1 SGHRS, CDR2 YFSETQ. With V trimmed by 4 bases and J by 6 bases, 4 bases remained unmatched.

This chain connects TRBV6-6 to TRBJ2-5, with no clear D. CDR1 MNHNY and CDR2 SVGAGI come from the germline V gene (reference sequence). The CDR3 covers 14 residues. V was clipped by 0 bases and J by 1 base, with 6 bases between them. The CDR3 is CASSYSLSQETQYF. The CDR3 DNA sequence: TGTGCCAGCAGTTACTCCCTCAGCCAAGAGACCCAGTACTTC.

The rearrangement links TRBV7-2 to TRBJ2-3, with 9 bases matching TRBD2. Per germline, CDR1 SGHTA and CDR2 FQGNSA. The CDR3 runs to 17 residues. The trim removed 6 bases at V and 3 bases at J, leaving 13 bases unmatched. CDR3 nucleotides: TGTGCCAGCAGGCTAGGCGGGGGGGTGTATTTTACAGATACGCAGTATTTT. It translates to CASRLGGGVYFTDTQYF.

The count of this clone is one. V and J are TRBV25-1 and TRBJ1-5, with D perhaps matching TRBD1 (5 bases). The germline V and J ends were trimmed by 1 base and 1 base, with 17 bases remaining between them. The V gene's germline CDR1 is MGHDK and CDR2 SYGVNS. The CDR3 length is 18 residues. CDR3 coding DNA: TGTGCCAGCAGTGAATGGTCGGAGGGGAGGAAGAGCAATCAGCCCCAGCATTTT. This encodes CASSEWSEGRKSNQPQHF.

V gene TRBV7-9 combines with J gene TRBJ2-1; TRBD2 matches 10 bases. With 1 base clipped from V and 9 bases from J, the junction kept 9 bases outside the gene matches. Germline-derived CDR1 and CDR2 are SEHNR and FQNEAQ (reference sequence). This CDR3 contains 16 residues. The CDR3 here is CASSLGWLAGAGEQFF. In DNA form, the CDR3 reads TGTGCCAGCAGCTTAGGGTGGCTAGCGGGAGCGGGTGAGCAGTTCTTC.

The chain combines TRBV29-1 with TRBJ1-2; D might be TRBD1 (5 bases). Germline V gene data show CDR1 as SQVTM and CDR2 as ANQGSEA. Trimming stripped 4 bases from V and 2 bases from J, with 8 bases between. The CDR3 sequence is 12 residues long. The CDR3 DNA reads as TGCAGCGTTGTACCAGGGAACTATGGCTACACCTTC. Translated, it gives CSVVPGNYGYTF. The whole variable domain, filled in from reference TRBV29-1 and TRBJ1-2, reads SAVISQKPSRDICQRGTSLTIQCQVDSQVTMMFWYRQQPGQSLTLIATANQGSEATYESGFVIDKFPISRPNLTFSTLTVSNMSPEDSSIYLCSVVPGNYGYTFGSGTRLTVV.

The rearrangement joins TRBV7-9 to TRBJ1-1; possibly TRBD1 for D (5 bases). V lost 5 bases to trimming and J lost 4 bases, with 11 bases between them. Germline CDR1 SEHNR, CDR2 FQNEAQ (reference sequence). The CDR3 is 13 amino acids. DNA of the CDR3: TGTGCCAGCAGCACCCGACAGAGCACTGAAGCTTTCTTT. Protein sequence: CASSTRQSTEAFF. Using reference TRBV7-9 and TRBJ1-1 for the parts outside the CDR3, the full variable domain is DTGVSQNPRHKITKRGQNVTFRCDPISEHNRLYWYRQTLGQGPEFLTYFQNEAQLEKSRLLSDRFSAERPKGSFSTLEIQRTEQGDSAMYLCASSTRQSTEAFFGQGTRLTVV.

V usage is TRBV18 and J usage is TRBJ1-6; possible D gene TRBD1, 6 bases. Trimming cost V 3 bases and J 5 bases, with 8 bases left between them. This CDR3 is built from 14 residues. Germline lookup yields CDR1 KGHSH and CDR2 LQKENI. The CDR3 DNA follows: TGTGCCAGCTCACCCCGGGACAATAATTCACCCCTCCACTTT. This gives the protein CASSPRDNNSPLHF.

CDR3 region: CASSPGSDREQFF. The CDR3 region has the DNA TGTGCCAGCTCACCCGGGAGTGACCGGGAGCAGTTCTTC. V gene TRBV18 combines with J gene TRBJ2-1, with D possibly being TRBD2 (6 bases). The CDR3 is 13 amino acids. Germline CDR1 KGHSH, CDR2 LQKENI. V was cut by 3 bases and J by 10 bases, with 13 bases left in between.